Included here is one TCR beta chain sequence, with context. The antigen remains undetermined. A junction boundary mismatches the germline segment, possibly from a read error. Lactation, pregnancy, other autoimmune disease or uncontrolled infection excluded patients. What was amplified from RNA transcripts were TCR beta CDR3 regions. A set of HTBI primers served as the primers for a first-round RT-PCR of the TCR CDR3. TCRdb processed the multiplex PCR reads anew with MiXCR; each CDR3 protein has one entry. The sample lists approximately 430,000 distinct CDR3 sequences; roughly 14% were seen once. This sample stems from a study of T cells in Graves' hyperthyroidism and ophthalmopathy. Study-wide results and caveats: In blood, most of the thyroid clonotypes expanded above 0.001 were also present.

This CDR3 is built from 15 residues. Germline CDR1 reads SEHNR; CDR2 reads FQNEAQ (reference sequence). Input material: blood. The V call is TRBV7-9, the J call TRBJ2-7; 9 bases line up with TRBD2. The TCR comes from a man between 18 and 35 years old with Graves' ophthalmopathy. Here the CDR3 DNA reads TGTACCAGTAGTGCTAGCGGGGTAGTTCTCTACGAGCAGTACTTC. Its translation is CTSSASGVVLYEQYF.